Listed below are T cell receptor beta chains from one sample, sequenced in a study of T cell changes during pregnancy in multiple sclerosis. Clones were sequenced by immunoSEQ multiplex PCR, and TCRdb holds only the in-frame ones, with some missing. The data hold 60,000 or so clones, with approximately 87% observed a single time. The sample was peripheral blood from another person, used as feeder cells. These receptors were taken from a human donor whose cells served as feeder cells for cultures in a pregnancy study. Both conserved end residues are part of each CDR3. Fields, in order: clone size, D gene, V gene, J gene, CDR3 length, CDR3 DNA, CDR3 protein. A D gene is named only where the DNA matches it firmly. Part of the rows lack a size; the others show once, few, many or a class for expanded clones.

size: -; D: TRBD1; V: TRBV5-4; J: TRBJ1-2; length: 16; DNA: TGTGCCAGCAGCGTGGGACAGGGTCCTTCTAACTATGGCTACACCTTC; CDR3: CASSVGQGPSNYGYTF
size: -; D: -; V: TRBV7-9; J: TRBJ1-5; length: 12; DNA: TGTGCCAGCAGCGGGGAGGGTCAGCCCCAGCATTTT; CDR3: CASSGEGQPQHF
size: -; D: -; V: TRBV6-5; J: TRBJ1-2; length: 16; DNA: TGTGCCAGCAGTTCCTGGGGGGGGGCTTGGGACTATGGCTACACCTTC; CDR3: CASSSWGGAWDYGYTF
size: -; D: TRBD1; V: TRBV5-8; J: TRBJ2-7; length: 18; DNA: TGTGCCAGCAGCTTGGCGGGACAGGCTCTCCCAAGCTCCTACGAGCAGTACTTC; CDR3: CASSLAGQALPSSYEQYF
size: -; D: TRBD2; V: TRBV7-3; J: TRBJ2-1; length: 15; DNA: TGTGCCAGCAGCTTCACTAGCGGACCCTACAATGAGCAGTTCTTC; CDR3: CASSFTSGPYNEQFF
size: -; D: TRBD1; V: TRBV5-1; J: TRBJ2-7; length: 13; DNA: TGCGCCAGCACAAGGGACAGAAACTACGAGCAGTACTTC; CDR3: CASTRDRNYEQYF
size: -; D: -; V: TRBV5-4; J: TRBJ1-5; length: 15; DNA: TGTGCCAGCAGCTTGGGAACAGGGTTTGATCAGCCCCAGCATTTT; CDR3: CASSLGTGFDQPQHF
size: -; D: -; V: TRBV29-1; J: TRBJ1-3; length: 11; DNA: TGCAGCGGTCGCTCTGGAAACACCATATATTTT; CDR3: CSGRSGNTIYF
size: few; D: -; V: TRBV7-9; J: TRBJ2-3; length: 17; DNA: TGTGCCAGCAGCGGGGTCGGACTCCAGCAGGCCACAGATACGCAGTATTTT; CDR3: CASSGVGLQQATDTQYF
size: -; D: TRBD2; V: TRBV30; J: TRBJ2-3; length: 16; DNA: TGTGCCTGGAGCTATTTCAGCGGGGGAATCACAGATACGCAGTATTTT; CDR3: CAWSYFSGGITDTQYF
size: -; D: TRBD2; V: TRBV5-1; J: TRBJ2-3; length: 13; DNA: TGCGCCAGCAGCGGGGGGGACACAGATACGCAGTATTTT; CDR3: CASSGGDTDTQYF
size: -; D: TRBD2; V: TRBV7-3; J: TRBJ2-3; length: 16; DNA: TGTGCCAGCAGCTTATTTAGCGGGAGCCCCACAGATACGCAGTATTTT; CDR3: CASSLFSGSPTDTQYF
size: -; D: -; V: TRBV9; J: TRBJ2-3; length: 15; DNA: TGTGCCAGCAGCGTACAGACGGGAGAGGGGGATACGCAGTATTTT; CDR3: CASSVQTGEGDTQYF
size: -; D: -; V: TRBV18; J: TRBJ1-1; length: 15; DNA: TGTGCCAGCTCACACCGAAGTGCCGAGAACACTGAAGCTTTCTTT; CDR3: CASSHRSAENTEAFF
size: -; D: TRBD1; V: TRBV7-9; J: TRBJ2-7; length: 15; DNA: TGTGCCAGCAGCAGGGGGGACAGGGCCTCAGGGGAGCAGTACTTC; CDR3: CASSRGDRASGEQYF
size: once; D: -; V: TRBV2; J: TRBJ1-2; length: 13; DNA: TGTGCCAGCAGTGAGGGGGTCAACTATGGCTACACCTTC; CDR3: CASSEGVNYGYTF
size: -; D: -; V: TRBV12-5; J: TRBJ1-5; length: 13; DNA: TGTGCTAGTGCCACGGGACTAGCACAGCCCCAGCATTTT; CDR3: CASATGLAQPQHF